The sequence of this TCR beta chain was determined in a study of blood T cells in healthy people across ages. Overall study findings and caveats: It was held that diversity estimates obtained from one million T cells represented underestimates.

To note about this clonotype: As yet, its antigen is unknown.

Alongside a J-beta primer mix, a sample-barcoded 5' primer served in a second PCR lasting 7 to 11 cycles. Unique molecular identifiers of 12 random nucleotides labeled each cDNA. TCRdb ran MiXCR on the 5' RACE reads and lists one entry per CDR3 protein. The sample lists about 780,000 distinct CDR3 sequences; roughly 26% were seen once. A further study also used this sample, focusing on T cells of mothers and their children. That study reports: Sample barcodes and 2-4 random nucleotides came from the second PCR's M1S primer.

The sample was blood. The sequence derives from a boy between 10 and 17 years old in good health.

CDR3 protein: CASSQRRRSGGGAYQETQYF. The DNA for the CDR3 is TGCGCCAGCAGCCAAAGGAGGAGGAGTGGCGGGGGGGCGTACCAAGAGACCCAGTACTTC. The chain has TRBV4-1 and TRBJ2-5, with TRBD2 matching over 9 bases. The germline gives CDR1 MGHRA, CDR2 YSYEKL. J gave up 0 bases and V 2 bases, and 16 bases lay outside the gene matches. CDR3 size: 20 residues.